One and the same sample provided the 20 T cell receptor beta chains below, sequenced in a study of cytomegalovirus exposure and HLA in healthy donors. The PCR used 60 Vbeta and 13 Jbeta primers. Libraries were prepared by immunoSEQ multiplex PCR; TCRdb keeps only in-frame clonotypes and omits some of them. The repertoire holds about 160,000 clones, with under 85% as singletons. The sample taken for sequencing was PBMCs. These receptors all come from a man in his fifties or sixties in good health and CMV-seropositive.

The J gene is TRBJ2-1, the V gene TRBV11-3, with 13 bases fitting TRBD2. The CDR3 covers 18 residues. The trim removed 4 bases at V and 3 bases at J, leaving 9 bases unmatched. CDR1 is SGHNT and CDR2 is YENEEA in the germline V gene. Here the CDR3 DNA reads TGTGCCAGCAGCTCCGGACTAGCGGGAGTCCGGGGCTACAATGAGCAGTTCTTC. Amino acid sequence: CASSSGLAGVRGYNEQFF.

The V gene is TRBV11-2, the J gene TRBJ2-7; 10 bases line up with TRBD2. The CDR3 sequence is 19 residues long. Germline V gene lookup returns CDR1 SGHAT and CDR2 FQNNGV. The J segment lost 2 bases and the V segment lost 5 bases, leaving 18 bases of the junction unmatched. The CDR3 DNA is TGTGCCAGCAGCCCCCCTAGCGGGGGCACCTATTTAAACCCCTACGAGCAGTACTTC. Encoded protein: CASSPPSGGTYLNPYEQYF.

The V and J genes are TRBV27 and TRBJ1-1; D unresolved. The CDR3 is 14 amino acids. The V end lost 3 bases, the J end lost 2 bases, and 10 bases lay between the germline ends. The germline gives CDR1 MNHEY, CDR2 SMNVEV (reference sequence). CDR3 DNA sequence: TGTGCCAGCAGTTTTTCCAGGTCAAACACTGAAGCTTTCTTT. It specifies CASSFSRSNTEAFF.

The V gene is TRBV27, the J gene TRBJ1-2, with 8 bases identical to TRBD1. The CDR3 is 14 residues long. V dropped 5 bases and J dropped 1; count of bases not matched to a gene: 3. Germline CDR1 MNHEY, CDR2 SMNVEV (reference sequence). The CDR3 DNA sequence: TGTGCCAGCAGTGGGACAGGCAGTAACTATGGCTACACCTTC. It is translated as CASSGTGSNYGYTF.

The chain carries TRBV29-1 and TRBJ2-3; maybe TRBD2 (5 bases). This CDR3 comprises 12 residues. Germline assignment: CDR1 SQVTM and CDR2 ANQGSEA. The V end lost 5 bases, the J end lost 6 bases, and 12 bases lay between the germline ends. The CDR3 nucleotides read TGCAGCGTTACCAGAGGGCGGGATACGCAGTATTTT. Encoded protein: CSVTRGRDTQYF.

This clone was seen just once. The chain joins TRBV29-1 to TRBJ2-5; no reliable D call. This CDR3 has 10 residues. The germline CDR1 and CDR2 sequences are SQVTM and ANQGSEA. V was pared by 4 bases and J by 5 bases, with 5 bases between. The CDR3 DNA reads TGCAGCGTTGTTTCGGAGACCCAGTACTTC. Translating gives CSVVSETQYF. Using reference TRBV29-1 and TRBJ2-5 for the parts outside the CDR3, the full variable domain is SAVISQKPSRDICQRGTSLTIQCQVDSQVTMMFWYRQQPGQSLTLIATANQGSEATYESGFVIDKFPISRPNLTFSTLTVSNMSPEDSSIYLCSVVSETQYFGPGTRLLVL.

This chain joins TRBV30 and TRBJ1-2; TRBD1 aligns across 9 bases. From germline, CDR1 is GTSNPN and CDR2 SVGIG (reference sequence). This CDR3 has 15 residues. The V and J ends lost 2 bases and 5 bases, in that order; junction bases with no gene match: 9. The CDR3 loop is CAWSWGQGRRYGYTF. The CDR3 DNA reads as TGTGCCTGGAGTTGGGGACAGGGAAGGCGGTATGGCTACACCTTC.

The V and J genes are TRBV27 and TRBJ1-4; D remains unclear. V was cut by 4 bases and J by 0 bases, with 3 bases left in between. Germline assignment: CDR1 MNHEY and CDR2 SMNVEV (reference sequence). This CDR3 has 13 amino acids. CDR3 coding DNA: TGTGCCAGCAGTTATACAACTAATGAAAAACTGTTTTTT. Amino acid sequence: CASSYTTNEKLFF.

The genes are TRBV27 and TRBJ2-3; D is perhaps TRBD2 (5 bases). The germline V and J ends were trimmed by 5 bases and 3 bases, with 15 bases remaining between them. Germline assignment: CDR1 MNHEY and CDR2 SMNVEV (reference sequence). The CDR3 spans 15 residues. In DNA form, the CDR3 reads TGTGCCAGCAGTCCCCCCCTAGCAGGTACAGATACGCAGTATTTT. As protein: CASSPPLAGTDTQYF.

The CDR3 nucleotides are TGCGCCAGCAGTGAGTCCGGGGGGATGGATTCACCCCTCCACTTT. Its translation: CASSESGGMDSPLHF. This chain uses TRBV10-1 with TRBJ1-6; D might be TRBD1 (5 bases). The V gene lost 0 bases and the J gene lost 8 bases, with 11 bases spanning the gap. The CDR3 sequence is 15 residues long. The germline V gene has CDR1 WNHNN and CDR2 SYGVQD (reference sequence).

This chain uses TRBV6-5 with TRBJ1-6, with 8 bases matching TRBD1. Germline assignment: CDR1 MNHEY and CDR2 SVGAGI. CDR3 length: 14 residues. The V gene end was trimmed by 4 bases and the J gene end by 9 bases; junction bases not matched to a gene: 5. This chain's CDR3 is CASSLDRDLSPLHF. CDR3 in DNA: TGTGCCAGCAGTTTGGACAGGGATCTTTCACCCCTCCACTTT.

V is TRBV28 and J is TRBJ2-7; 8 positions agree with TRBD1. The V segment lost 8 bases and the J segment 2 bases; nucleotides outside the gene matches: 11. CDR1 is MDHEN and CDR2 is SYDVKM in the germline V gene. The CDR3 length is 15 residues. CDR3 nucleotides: TGTGCCAGCGGACAACCGGGACAGGCTCCCTACGAGCAGTACTTC. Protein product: CASGQPGQAPYEQYF. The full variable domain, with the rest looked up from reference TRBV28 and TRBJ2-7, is DVKVTQSSRYLVKRTGEKVFLECVQDMDHENMFWYRQDPGLGLRLIYFSYDVKMKEKGDIPEGYSVSREKKERFSLILESASTNQTSMYLCASGQPGQAPYEQYFGPGTRLTVT.

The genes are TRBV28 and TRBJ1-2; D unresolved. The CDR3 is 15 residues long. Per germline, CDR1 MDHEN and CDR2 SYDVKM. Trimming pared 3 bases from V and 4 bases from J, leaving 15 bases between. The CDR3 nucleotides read TGTGCCAGCAGTTTCCCCTCCGCGGGGTTCTATGGCTACACCTTC. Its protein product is CASSFPSAGFYGYTF.

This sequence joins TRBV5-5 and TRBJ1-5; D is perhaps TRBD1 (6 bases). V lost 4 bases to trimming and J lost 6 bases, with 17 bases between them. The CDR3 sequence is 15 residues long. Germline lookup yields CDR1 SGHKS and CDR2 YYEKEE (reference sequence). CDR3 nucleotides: TGTGCCAGCAGCATGGGACACGGGATTTCTCAGCCCCAGCATTTT. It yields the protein CASSMGHGISQPQHF.

The CDR3 sequence is CASSVFSGQHNNEQFF. CDR3 nucleotide sequence: TGTGCCAGCAGCGTATTTTCCGGACAGCATAACAATGAGCAGTTCTTC. V usage is TRBV9 and J usage is TRBJ2-1; D might be TRBD1 (6 bases). CDR1 and CDR2 from the germline V gene are SGDLS and YYNGEE. The CDR3 has 16 residues. Trimming left V 1 base short and J 5 bases short, with 16 bases between.

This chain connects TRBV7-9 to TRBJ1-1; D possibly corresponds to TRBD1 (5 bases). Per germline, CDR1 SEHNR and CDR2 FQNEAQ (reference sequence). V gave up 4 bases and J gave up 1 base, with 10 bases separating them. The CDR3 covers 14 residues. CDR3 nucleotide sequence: TGTGCCAGCAGCTCTCCTCAGGGGAACACTGAAGCTTTCTTT. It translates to CASSSPQGNTEAFF.

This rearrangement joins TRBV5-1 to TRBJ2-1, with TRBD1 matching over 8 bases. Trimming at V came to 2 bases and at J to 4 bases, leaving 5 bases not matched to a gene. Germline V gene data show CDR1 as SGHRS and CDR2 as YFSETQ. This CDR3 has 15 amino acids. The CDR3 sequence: CASSFDRGLYNEQFF. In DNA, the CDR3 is TGCGCCAGCAGCTTCGACAGGGGCCTATACAATGAGCAGTTCTTC.

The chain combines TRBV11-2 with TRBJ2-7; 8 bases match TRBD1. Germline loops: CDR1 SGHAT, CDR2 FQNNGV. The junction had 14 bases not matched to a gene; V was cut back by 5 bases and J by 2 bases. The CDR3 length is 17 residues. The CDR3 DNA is TGTGCCAGCAGCAACCCGGTCCAGGACAGGGAGACCTACGAGCAGTACTTC. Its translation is CASSNPVQDRETYEQYF. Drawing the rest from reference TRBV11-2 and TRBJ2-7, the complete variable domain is EAGVAQSPRYKIIEKRQSVAFWCNPISGHATLYWYQQILGQGPKLLIQFQNNGVVDDSQLPKDRFSAERLKGVDSTLKIQPAKLEDSAVYLCASSNPVQDRETYEQYFGPGTRLTVT.

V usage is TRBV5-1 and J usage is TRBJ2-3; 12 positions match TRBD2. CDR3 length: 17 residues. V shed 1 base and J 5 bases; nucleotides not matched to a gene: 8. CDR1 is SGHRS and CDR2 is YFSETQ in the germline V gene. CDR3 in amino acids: CASSLPLAGGVGDTQYF. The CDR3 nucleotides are TGCGCCAGCAGCTTGCCCCTAGCGGGGGGGGTAGGAGATACGCAGTATTTT.

CDR3 DNA: TGTGCCAGCAGCCTCGTCGGACAGGGGGGAGAGACCCAGTACTTC. It specifies CASSLVGQGGETQYF. The rearrangement uses TRBV11-2 and TRBJ2-5; the match to TRBD1 covers 10 bases. After removal of 5 bases from V and 4 bases from J, the junction contained 7 bases not matched to a gene. The CDR3 runs 15 residues. Germline CDR1 and CDR2: SGHAT and FQNNGV.